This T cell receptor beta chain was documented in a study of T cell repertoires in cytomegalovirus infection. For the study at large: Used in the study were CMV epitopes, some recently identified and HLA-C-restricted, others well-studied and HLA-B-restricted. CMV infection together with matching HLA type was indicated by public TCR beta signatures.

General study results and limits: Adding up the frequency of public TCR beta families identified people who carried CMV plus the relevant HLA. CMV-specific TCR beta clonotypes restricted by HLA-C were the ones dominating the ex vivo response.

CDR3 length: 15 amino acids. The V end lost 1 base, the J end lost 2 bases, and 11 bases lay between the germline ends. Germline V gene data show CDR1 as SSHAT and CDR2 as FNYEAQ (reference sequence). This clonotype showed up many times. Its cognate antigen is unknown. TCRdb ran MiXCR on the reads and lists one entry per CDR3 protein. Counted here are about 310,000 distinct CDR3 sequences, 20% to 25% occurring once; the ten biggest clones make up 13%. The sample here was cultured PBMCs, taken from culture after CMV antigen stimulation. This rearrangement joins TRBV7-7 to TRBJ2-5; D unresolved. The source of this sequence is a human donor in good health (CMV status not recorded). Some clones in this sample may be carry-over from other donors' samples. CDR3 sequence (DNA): TGTGCCAGCAGCTTAGGCCTATCACGGCAAGAGACCCAGTACTTC. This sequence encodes CASSLGLSRQETQYF.